These 18 T cell receptor beta chains were sequenced from one sample in a study of shared clonotypes between healthy human individuals. TCRdb keeps only in-frame clones here, not all; method: immunoSEQ multiplex PCR. In the table there are some 2.4 million clones, 90% to 95% of which are singletons. The sample comprised naive CD4+ T cells from PBMCs. Regarding subset: CD45RA+ positively selected. These receptor sequences come from a young man in good health. Some clones in this sample may be carry-over from other donors' samples.

The V and J genes are TRBV5-1 and TRBJ1-6; 8 nucleotides line up with TRBD1. V was clipped by 2 bases and J by 7 bases; unmatched bases: 5. The CDR3 consists of 15 residues. Germline CDR1 SGHRS, CDR2 YFSETQ. The CDR3 loop reads CASSFLQGANSPLHF. The CDR3, as DNA: TGCGCCAGCAGCTTTTTGCAGGGGGCAAATTCACCCCTCCACTTT.

This chain connects TRBV5-4 to TRBJ2-3, with 11 nucleotides matching TRBD2. The germline V gene encodes CDR1 SGHNT and CDR2 YYREEE (reference sequence). The CDR3 has 14 residues. V shed 5 bases and J 7 bases; nucleotides not matched to a gene: 6. DNA of the CDR3: TGTGCCAGCAGGGCGGGACTAGCGGAAAATACGCAGTATTTT. Protein: CASRAGLAENTQYF.

This rearrangement joins TRBV20-1 to TRBJ1-1; 7 nucleotides match TRBD1. Germline V CDR1 and CDR2: DFQATT, SNEGSKA (reference sequence). Trimming removed 4 bases from V and 9 bases from J; junction bases left unmatched: 5. There are 11 residues in the CDR3. In nucleotides, the CDR3 is TGCAGTGCTATAACAGGGGTGAAAGCTTTCTTT. Encoded protein: CSAITGVKAFF.

The genes are TRBV14 and TRBJ2-7; no clear D gene. Trimming left V 4 bases short and J 4 bases short, with 26 bases between. The CDR3 contains 18 residues. Germline V CDR1 and CDR2: SGHDN, FVKESK. The CDR3 loop reads CASSPKLTPYVSLYEQYF. DNA for the CDR3: TGTGCCAGCAGCCCCAAGTTAACACCTTACGTGTCCCTATACGAGCAGTACTTC.

The J gene is TRBJ2-2, the V gene TRBV13; no clear D gene. Germline V gives CDR1 PRHDT, CDR2 FYEKMQ (reference sequence). The V end lost 3 bases, the J end lost 11 bases, and 25 bases lay between the germline ends. The length of the CDR3 is 17 residues. CDR3 in DNA: TGTGCCAGCAGCTTGCGTAGGACCTCCAGGAGCAAATACGAGCTGTTTTTT. Protein sequence: CASSLRRTSRSKYELFF.

CDR3 nucleotide sequence: TGTGCCAGCAGCGGCAGAGGGAACTATGGCTACACCTTC. Residues: CASSGRGNYGYTF. The chain uses TRBV11-1 and TRBJ1-2, with D unresolved. From germline, CDR1 is SGHAT and CDR2 FQDESV (reference sequence). The CDR3 is made up of 13 amino acids. Trimming shortened V by 5 bases and J by 2 bases, and 9 bases separated the two germline ends. Full variable domain (outside the CDR3, taken from reference TRBV11-1 and TRBJ1-2): EAEVAQSPRYKITEKSQAVAFWCDPISGHATLYWYRQILGQGPELLVQFQDESVVDDSQLPKDRFSAERLKGVDSTLKIQPAELGDSAMYLCASSGRGNYGYTFGSGTRLTVV.

The rearrangement joins TRBV18 to TRBJ1-5; a weak D match, TRBD1 (5 bases). This CDR3 has 15 amino acids. Trimming removed 6 bases at V and 1 base at J, with 13 bases between. Germline V gene lookup returns CDR1 KGHSH and CDR2 LQKENI. CDR3: CASSGSRGSNQPQHF. CDR3 sequence (DNA): TGTGCCAGCTCCGGGTCCCGGGGGAGCAATCAGCCCCAGCATTTT.

This rearrangement joins TRBV6-5 to TRBJ1-3, with TRBD1 as a possible D gene (5 bases). Germline-derived CDR1 and CDR2 are MNHEY and SVGAGI. The V end was cut by 2 bases, the J end by 3 bases, with 11 bases between. CDR3 length: 15 residues. The CDR3 region is CASSYVAGNGNTIYF. The CDR3 DNA reads TGTGCCAGCAGTTACGTGGCAGGGAATGGAAACACCATATATTTT.

The V and J genes are TRBV6-5 and TRBJ2-3, with D possibly being TRBD2 (6 bases). Germline V gene data show CDR1 as MNHEY and CDR2 as SVGAGI. The V and J ends lost 4 bases and 6 bases respectively, with 14 bases between them. This CDR3 is 14 amino acids long. The CDR3 spells CASSWVEGGDTQYF. The CDR3 DNA reads TGTGCCAGCAGTTGGGTGGAGGGCGGGGATACGCAGTATTTT.

V is TRBV6-5 and J is TRBJ2-3; 8 positions match TRBD2. The V gene's germline CDR1 is MNHEY and CDR2 SVGAGI. Losses at the gene ends were 6 bases for V and 5 bases for J; bases not matched to a gene: 7. This CDR3 is built from 14 residues. The CDR3 DNA sequence: TGTGCCAGCAGGAAGGTAGCGGGACTAGATACGCAGTATTTT. This gives the protein CASRKVAGLDTQYF.

V gene TRBV30 combines with J gene TRBJ2-1, with TRBD1 matching 7 bases. This CDR3 spans 13 amino acids. The V and J ends lost 2 bases and 10 bases, in that order; junction bases with no gene match: 8. CDR1 and CDR2 (germline): GTSNPN, SVGIG (reference sequence). CDR3: CAWSKQTGVEQFF. The CDR3 DNA sequence: TGTGCCTGGAGTAAACAAACAGGGGTAGAGCAGTTCTTC.

This sequence joins TRBV5-1 and TRBJ2-5; D may match TRBD1 or TRBD2 (6 bases each). CDR1 SGHRS and CDR2 YFSETQ come from the germline V gene. The CDR3 runs 14 residues. V lost 4 bases and J lost 1, with 11 bases in between. CDR3 coding DNA: TGCGCCAGCAGCGGGGGGACACCCCAAGAGACCCAGTACTTC. This sequence encodes CASSGGTPQETQYF. The full variable domain, in which reference TRBV5-1 and TRBJ2-5 provide the parts outside the CDR3, is KAGVTQTPRYLIKTRGQQVTLSCSPISGHRSVSWYQQTPGQGLQFLFEYFSETQRNKGNFPGRFSGRQFSNSRSEMNVSTLELGDSALYLCASSGGTPQETQYFGPGTRLLVL.

This chain links TRBV5-1 with TRBJ2-1; maybe TRBD2 (6 bases). The germline gives CDR1 SGHRS, CDR2 YFSETQ. The CDR3 has 14 residues. V lost 3 bases to trimming and J lost 8 bases, with 15 bases between them. CDR3 amino acids: CASSWDSPSDEQFF. The CDR3 coding sequence is TGCGCCAGCAGCTGGGACTCACCCAGTGATGAGCAGTTCTTC.

The chain links TRBV6-5 to TRBJ2-2; the D is unclear. Germline V gives CDR1 MNHEY, CDR2 SVGAGI. The CDR3 covers 14 residues. Trimming took off 2 bases at V and 1 base at J, with 5 bases between the two ends. The CDR3: CASSYPQNTGELFF. The CDR3 DNA follows: TGTGCCAGCAGTTACCCACAGAACACCGGGGAGCTGTTTTTT.

This chain joins TRBV15 and TRBJ2-7; perhaps TRBD1 as D (6 bases). V dropped 1 base and J dropped 0 bases, with 16 bases sitting between them. There are 17 residues in the CDR3. Per the germline V gene, CDR1 is LNHNV and CDR2 is YYDKDF (reference sequence). In nucleotides, the CDR3 is TGTGCCACCAGCAGAGGGGTCTGGGGGCGGAGCTCCTACGAGCAGTACTTC. It codes for CATSRGVWGRSSYEQYF.

This chain links TRBV10-3 with TRBJ2-7, with 8 bases matching TRBD1. The germline V gene has CDR1 ENHRY and CDR2 SYGVKD. V was pared by 6 bases and J by 0 bases, with 4 bases of the junction left unmatched. The length of the CDR3 is 14 residues. The CDR3 region is CAIRSDRDSYEQYF. For the CDR3, the DNA is TGTGCCATCAGATCGGACAGGGACTCCTACGAGCAGTACTTC.

Remarks on this clone: This CDR3 is also generated by other DNA sequences in the sample. The chain carries TRBV28 and TRBJ2-5; D gene ambiguous. With 1 base removed from V and 2 bases from J, the gap between germline ends came to 8 bases. The CDR3 has 14 amino acids. Per germline, CDR1 MDHEN and CDR2 SYDVKM. Here the CDR3 reads CASSLLATQETQYF. CDR3 bases: TGTGCCAGCAGTTTATTGGCTACACAAGAGACCCAGTACTTC.

This chain links TRBV6-1 with TRBJ2-1, with 8 bases lining up with TRBD1. CDR1 MNHNS and CDR2 SASEGT come from the germline V gene. Trimming cost V 6 bases and J 7 bases; bases outside gene matches: 20. CDR3 length: 18 residues. This CDR3 is CASSEQGVRLAILNEQFF. DNA of the CDR3: TGTGCCAGCAGCGAACAGGGGGTCAGGCTAGCTATCCTGAATGAGCAGTTCTTC.